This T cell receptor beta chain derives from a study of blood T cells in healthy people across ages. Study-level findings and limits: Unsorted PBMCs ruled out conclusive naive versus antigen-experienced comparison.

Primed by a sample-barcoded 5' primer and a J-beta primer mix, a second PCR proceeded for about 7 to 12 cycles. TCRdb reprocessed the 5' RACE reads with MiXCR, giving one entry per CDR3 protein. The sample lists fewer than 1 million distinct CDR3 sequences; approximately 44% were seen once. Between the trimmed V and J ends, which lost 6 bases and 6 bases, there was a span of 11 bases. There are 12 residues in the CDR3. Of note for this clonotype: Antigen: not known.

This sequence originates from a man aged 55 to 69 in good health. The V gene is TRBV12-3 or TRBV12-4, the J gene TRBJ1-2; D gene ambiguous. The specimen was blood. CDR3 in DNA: TGTGCCAGCAGCATGGACCCTCATGGCTACACCTTC. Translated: CASSMDPHGYTF.